The TCR beta chain described here comes from a study of blood T cell repertoires in COVID-19. Study as a whole: PBMCs, B-cell-depleted T cells, or T cells were the source of the cDNA or gDNA that made up the material.

Cohort 3 recovered donors had two negative PCRs, clearance, or symptom resolution. The data were produced by immunoSEQ multiplex PCR, yet TCRdb's version contains in-frame clones alone and is incomplete. Here the sample spans 350,000 to 400,000 clones, 80% to 90% being singletons. CDR3 length: 14 amino acids. Trimming stripped 6 bases from V and 4 bases from J, with 11 bases between. CDR1 is SGHNT and CDR2 is YYREEE in the germline V gene (reference sequence). This receptor was identified in a man aged 18 to 30 who had recovered from COVID-19. V is TRBV5-4 and J is TRBJ2-6, with unresolved D. Sequencing input: PBMCs or T cells enriched from blood (not recorded which). Written as DNA, the CDR3 is TGTGCCAGCACCAAACAGTACGGGGCCAACGTCCTGACTTTC. Protein sequence: CASTKQYGANVLTF. The full variable domain, in which reference TRBV5-4 and TRBJ2-6 provide the parts outside the CDR3, is ETGVTQSPTHLIKTRGQQVTLRCSSQSGHNTVSWYQQALGQGPQFIFQYYREEENGRGNFPPRFSGLQFPNYSSELNVNALELDDSALYLCASTKQYGANVLTFGAGSRLTVL.